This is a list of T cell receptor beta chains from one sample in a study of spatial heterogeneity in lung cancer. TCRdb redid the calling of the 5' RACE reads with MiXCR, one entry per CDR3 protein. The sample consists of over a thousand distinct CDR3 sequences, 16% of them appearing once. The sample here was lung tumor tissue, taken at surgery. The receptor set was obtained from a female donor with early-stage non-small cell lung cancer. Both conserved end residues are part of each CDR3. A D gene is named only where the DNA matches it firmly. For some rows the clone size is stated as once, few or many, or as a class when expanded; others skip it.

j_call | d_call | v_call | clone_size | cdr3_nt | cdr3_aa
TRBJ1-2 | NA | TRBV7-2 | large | TGTGCCAGCAGCCGGAAGTCGGGGGCGGACTATGGCTACACCTTC | CASSRKSGADYGYTF
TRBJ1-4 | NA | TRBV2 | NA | TGTGCCAGCAGTGAATTCAGTGGGGCGGGGAATGAAAAACTGTTTTTT | CASSEFSGAGNEKLFF
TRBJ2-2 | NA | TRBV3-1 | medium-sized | TGTGCCAGCAGCCAAGACCGCGGGACGAACACCGGGGAGCTGTTTTTT | CASSQDRGTNTGELFF
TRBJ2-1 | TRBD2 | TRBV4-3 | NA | TGCGCCAGCAGCCAAGGTCGTATAGCGGGGGGGTACAATGAGCAGTTCTTC | CASSQGRIAGGYNEQFF
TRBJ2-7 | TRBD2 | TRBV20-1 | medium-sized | TGCAGTGCTGGGCCTGACCCCCCCGGTGTAGCGGGAGGCGAGCAGTACTTC | CSAGPDPPGVAGGEQYF
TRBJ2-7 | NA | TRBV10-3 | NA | TGTGCCATCACCGGGACGCAGGGGGGCGAGCAGTACTTC | CAITGTQGGEQYF
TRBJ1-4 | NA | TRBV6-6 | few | TGTGCCAGCAGGGAGGGGGTAACCGCAACTAATGAAAAACTGTTTTTT | CASREGVTATNEKLFF
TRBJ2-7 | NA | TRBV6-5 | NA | TGTGCCAGCAGTTACGAACCAACCGGGTACGAGCAGTACTTC | CASSYEPTGYEQYF
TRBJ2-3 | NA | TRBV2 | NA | TGTGCCAGCAGTCAACGGGAAGCGCAGTATTTT | CASSQREAQYF
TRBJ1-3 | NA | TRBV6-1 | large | TGTGCCAGCAGTCCCGCCTCCTGGGGCGCTGGAAACACCATATATTTT | CASSPASWGAGNTIYF
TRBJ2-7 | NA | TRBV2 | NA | TGTGCCAGCCATCAGTTCTCCTACGAGCAGTACTTC | CASHQFSYEQYF
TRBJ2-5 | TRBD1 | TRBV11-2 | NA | TGTGCCAGCAGCTTGGGACAGGGGATCAAAGAGACCCAGTACTTC | CASSLGQGIKETQYF
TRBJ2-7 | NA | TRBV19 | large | TGTGCCAGTAGTTCCCTCCGGGACGCCTACGAGCAGTACTTC | CASSSLRDAYEQYF
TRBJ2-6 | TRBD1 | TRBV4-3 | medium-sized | TGCGCCAGCAGCCAAGGGACAGGGGCTGGCGGGGCCAACGTCCTGACTTTC | CASSQGTGAGGANVLTF
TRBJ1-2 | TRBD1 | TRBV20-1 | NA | TGCAGTGCTGACGACAGGGGGGACTATGGCTACACCTTC | CSADDRGDYGYTF
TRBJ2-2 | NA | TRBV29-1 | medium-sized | TGCAGCGTCGACAGGCAGGCCGGGGAGCTGTTTTTT | CSVDRQAGELFF
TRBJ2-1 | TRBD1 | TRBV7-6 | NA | TGTGCCAGCAGCCCCCAAGGGGGCGGGTACAATGAGCAGTTCTTC | CASSPQGGGYNEQFF
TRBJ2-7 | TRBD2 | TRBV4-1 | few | TGCGCCAGCAGCCAAGGTTTAGCGGGAGCCATAAACGAGCAGTACTTC | CASSQGLAGAINEQYF
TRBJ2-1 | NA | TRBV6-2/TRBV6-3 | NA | TGTGCCAGCAGTCAGCGGAGGAACAATGAGCAGTTCTTC | CASSQRRNNEQFF
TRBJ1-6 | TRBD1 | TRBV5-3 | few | TGTGCCAGAAGCTGCTGGACAGGGCGTAATTCACCCCTCCACTTT | CARSCWTGRNSPLHF
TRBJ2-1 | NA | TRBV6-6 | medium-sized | TGTGCCAGCAGTCTGGGGGAATACAATGAGCAGTTCTTC | CASSLGEYNEQFF
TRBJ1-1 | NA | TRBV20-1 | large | TGCAGTGCTGTAGCAGGGGACACTGAAGCTTTCTTT | CSAVAGDTEAFF
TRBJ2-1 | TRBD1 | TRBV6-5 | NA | TGTGCCAGCAGGACCCTCGAAGGGACAGTTTACAATGAGCAGTTCTTC | CASRTLEGTVYNEQFF
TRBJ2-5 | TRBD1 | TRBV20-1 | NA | TGCAGTGCTCCCAGGGGGTCTCAAGAGACCCAGTACTTC | CSAPRGSQETQYF
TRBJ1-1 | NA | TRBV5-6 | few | TGTGCCAGCAGCTGGGGGGTCGTGAACACTGAAGCTTTCTTT | CASSWGVVNTEAFF
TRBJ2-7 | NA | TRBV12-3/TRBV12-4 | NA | TGTGCCAGTCGACCCGGCCCACGTTCCTACGAGCAGTACTTC | CASRPGPRSYEQYF
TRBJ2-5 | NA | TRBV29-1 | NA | TGCAGCTCCTGGCAGGGCCAAGAGACCCAGTACTTC | CSSWQGQETQYF
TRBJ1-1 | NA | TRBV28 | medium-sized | TGTGCCAGCAGTTTGCTCAGGTACACTGAAGCTTTCTTT | CASSLLRYTEAFF